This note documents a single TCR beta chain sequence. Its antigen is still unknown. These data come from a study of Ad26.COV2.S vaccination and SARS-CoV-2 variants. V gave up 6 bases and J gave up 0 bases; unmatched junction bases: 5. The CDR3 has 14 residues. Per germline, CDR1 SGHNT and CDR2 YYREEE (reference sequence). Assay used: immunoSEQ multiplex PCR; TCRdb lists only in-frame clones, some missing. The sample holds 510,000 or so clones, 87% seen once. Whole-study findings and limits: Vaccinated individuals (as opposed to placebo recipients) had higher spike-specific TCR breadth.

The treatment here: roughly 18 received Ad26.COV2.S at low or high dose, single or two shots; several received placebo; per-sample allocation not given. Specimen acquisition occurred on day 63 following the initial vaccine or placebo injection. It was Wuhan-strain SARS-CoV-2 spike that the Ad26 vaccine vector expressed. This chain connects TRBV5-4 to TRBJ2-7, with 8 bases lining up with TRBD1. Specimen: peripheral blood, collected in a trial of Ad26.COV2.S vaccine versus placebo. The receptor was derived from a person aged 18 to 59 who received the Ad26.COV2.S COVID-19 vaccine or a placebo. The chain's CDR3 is CASTLQGGSYEQYF. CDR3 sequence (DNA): TGTGCCAGCACCTTACAGGGGGGCTCCTACGAGCAGTACTTC.